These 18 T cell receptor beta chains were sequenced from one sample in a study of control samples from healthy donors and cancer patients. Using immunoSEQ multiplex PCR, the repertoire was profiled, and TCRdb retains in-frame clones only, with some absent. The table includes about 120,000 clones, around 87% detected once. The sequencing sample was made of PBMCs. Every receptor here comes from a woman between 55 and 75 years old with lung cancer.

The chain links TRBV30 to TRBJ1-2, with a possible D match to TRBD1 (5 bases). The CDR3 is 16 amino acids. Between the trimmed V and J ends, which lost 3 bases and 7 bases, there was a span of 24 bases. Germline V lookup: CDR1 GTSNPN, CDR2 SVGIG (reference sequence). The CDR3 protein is CAWRGRETFRGVGYTF. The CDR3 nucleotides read TGTGCCTGGAGAGGCCGGGAGACATTCAGAGGGGTTGGCTACACCTTC.

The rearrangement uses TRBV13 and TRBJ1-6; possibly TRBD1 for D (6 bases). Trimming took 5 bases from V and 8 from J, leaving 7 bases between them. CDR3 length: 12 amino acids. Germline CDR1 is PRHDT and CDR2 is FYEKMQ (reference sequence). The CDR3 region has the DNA TGTGCCAGCAGCCACAGGGATTCACCCCTCCACTTT. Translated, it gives CASSHRDSPLHF.

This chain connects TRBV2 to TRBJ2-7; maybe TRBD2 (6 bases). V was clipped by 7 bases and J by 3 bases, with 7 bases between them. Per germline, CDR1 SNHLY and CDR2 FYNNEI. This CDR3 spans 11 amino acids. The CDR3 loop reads CASMGGYEQYF. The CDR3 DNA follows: TGTGCCAGCATGGGGGGCTACGAGCAGTACTTC. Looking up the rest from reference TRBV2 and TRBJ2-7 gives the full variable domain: EPEVTQTPSHQVTQMGQEVILRCVPISNHLYFYWYRQILGQKVEFLVSFYNNEISEKSEIFDDQFSVERPDGSNFTLKIRSTKLEDSAMYFCASMGGYEQYFGPGTRLTVT.

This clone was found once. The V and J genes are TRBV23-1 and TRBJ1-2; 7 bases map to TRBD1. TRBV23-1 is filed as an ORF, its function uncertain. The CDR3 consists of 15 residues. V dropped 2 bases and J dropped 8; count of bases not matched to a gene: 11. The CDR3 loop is CASSQVIGTEKGYTF. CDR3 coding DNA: TGCGCCAGCAGTCAAGTCATCGGGACAGAGAAAGGCTACACCTTC.

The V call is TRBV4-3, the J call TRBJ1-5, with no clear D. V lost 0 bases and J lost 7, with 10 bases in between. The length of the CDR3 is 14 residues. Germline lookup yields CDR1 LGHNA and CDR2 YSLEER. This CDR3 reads CASSQDPGKQPQHF. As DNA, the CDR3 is TGCGCCAGCAGCCAAGATCCCGGAAAACAGCCCCAGCATTTT.

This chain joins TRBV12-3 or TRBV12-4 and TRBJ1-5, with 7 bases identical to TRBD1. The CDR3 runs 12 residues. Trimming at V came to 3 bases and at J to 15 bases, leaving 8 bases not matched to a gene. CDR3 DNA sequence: TGTGCCAGCAGTTTTTATGACAGGGCCCGGCATTTT. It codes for CASSFYDRARHF.

CDR3 sequence (DNA): TGTGCCAGCGGGGGGGCGATGAACACTGAAGCTTTCTTT. The encoded protein is CASGGAMNTEAFF. The chain has TRBV2 and TRBJ1-1, with D perhaps TRBD1 (6 bases). Trimming pared 8 bases from V and 0 bases from J, leaving 10 bases between. The germline gives CDR1 SNHLY, CDR2 FYNNEI. The CDR3 covers 13 residues.

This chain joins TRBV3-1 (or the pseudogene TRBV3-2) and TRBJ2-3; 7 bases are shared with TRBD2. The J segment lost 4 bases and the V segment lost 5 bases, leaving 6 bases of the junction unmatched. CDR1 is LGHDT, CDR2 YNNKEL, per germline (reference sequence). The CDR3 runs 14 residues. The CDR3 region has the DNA TGTGCCAGCAGCGCACGACTAGCCCCAGATACGCAGTATTTT. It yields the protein CASSARLAPDTQYF.

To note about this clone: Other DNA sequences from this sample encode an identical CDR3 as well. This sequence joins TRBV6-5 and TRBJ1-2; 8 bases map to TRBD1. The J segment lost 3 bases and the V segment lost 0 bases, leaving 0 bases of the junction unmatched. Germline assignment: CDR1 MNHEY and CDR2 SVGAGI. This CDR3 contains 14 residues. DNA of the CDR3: TGTGCCAGCAGTTACTCGACAGGGGACTATGGCTACACCTTC. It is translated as CASSYSTGDYGYTF.

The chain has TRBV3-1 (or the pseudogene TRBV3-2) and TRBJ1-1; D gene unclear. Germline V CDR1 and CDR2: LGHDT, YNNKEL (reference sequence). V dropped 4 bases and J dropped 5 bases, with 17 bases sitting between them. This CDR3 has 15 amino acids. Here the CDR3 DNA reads TGTGCCAGCAGCCGTACCCGGACCCACGGGACTGAAGCTTTCTTT. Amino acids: CASSRTRTHGTEAFF.

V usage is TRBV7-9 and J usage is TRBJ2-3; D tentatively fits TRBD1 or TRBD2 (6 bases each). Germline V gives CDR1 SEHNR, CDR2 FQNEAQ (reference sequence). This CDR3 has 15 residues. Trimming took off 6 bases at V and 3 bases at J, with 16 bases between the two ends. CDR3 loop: CASSPQGLETDTQYF. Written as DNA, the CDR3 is TGTGCCAGCAGTCCACAGGGACTTGAGACAGATACGCAGTATTTT.

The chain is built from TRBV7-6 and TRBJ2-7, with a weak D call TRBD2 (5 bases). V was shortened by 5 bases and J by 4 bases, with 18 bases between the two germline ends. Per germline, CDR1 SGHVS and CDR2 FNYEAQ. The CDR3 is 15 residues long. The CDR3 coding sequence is TGTGCCAGCAGCCCTGACACCGGGATAAGTTACGAGCAGTACTTC. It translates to CASSPDTGISYEQYF.

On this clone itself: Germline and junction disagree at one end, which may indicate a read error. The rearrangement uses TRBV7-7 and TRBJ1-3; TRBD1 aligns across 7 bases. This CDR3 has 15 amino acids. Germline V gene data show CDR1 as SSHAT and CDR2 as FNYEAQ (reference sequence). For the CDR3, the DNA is TGTGCTAGCAGCCGAGGACAGGCCTCTGGAAACACCATATATTTT. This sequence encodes CASSRGQASGNTIYF.

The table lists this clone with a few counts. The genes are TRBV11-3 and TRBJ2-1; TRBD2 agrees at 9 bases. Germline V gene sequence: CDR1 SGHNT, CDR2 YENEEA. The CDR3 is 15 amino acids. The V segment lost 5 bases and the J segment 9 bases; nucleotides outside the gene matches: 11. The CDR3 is CASSPSGTSLSEQFF. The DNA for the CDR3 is TGTGCCAGCAGCCCTAGTGGGACTAGCCTAAGTGAGCAGTTCTTC.

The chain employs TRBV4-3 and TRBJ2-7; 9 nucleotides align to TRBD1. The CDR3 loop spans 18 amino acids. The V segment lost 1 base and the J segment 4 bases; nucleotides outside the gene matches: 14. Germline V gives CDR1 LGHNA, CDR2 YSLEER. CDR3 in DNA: TGCGCCAGCAGCCAAGGCTGGGAAGGTGAACAGGGGGCGTACGAGCAGTACTTC. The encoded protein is CASSQGWEGEQGAYEQYF.

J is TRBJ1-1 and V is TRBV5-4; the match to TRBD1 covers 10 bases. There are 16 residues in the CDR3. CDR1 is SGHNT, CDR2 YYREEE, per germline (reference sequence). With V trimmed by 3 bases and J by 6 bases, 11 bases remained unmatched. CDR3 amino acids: CASSWISGTGAPEAFF. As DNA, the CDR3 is TGTGCCAGCAGCTGGATTTCAGGGACAGGGGCCCCTGAAGCTTTCTTT.

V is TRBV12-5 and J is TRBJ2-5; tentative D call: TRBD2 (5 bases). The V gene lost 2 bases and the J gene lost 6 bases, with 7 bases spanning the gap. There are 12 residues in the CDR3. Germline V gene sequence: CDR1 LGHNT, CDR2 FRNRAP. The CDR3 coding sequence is TGTGCTAGTGGTTTGCTCGGGAAGACCCAGTACTTC. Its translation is CASGLLGKTQYF.

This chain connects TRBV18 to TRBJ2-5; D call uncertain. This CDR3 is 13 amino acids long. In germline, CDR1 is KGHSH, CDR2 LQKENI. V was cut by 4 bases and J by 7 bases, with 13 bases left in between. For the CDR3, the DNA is TGTGCCAGCTCACGGGATTCCGTGAGGACCCAGTACTTC. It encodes CASSRDSVRTQYF.